These T cell receptor beta chains were read from a single sample in a study of blood T cells in healthy people across ages. TCRdb reprocessed the 5' RACE reads via MiXCR and lists one record per CDR3 protein. The data show fewer than 700,000 distinct CDR3 sequences, roughly 48% seen once. The source material was blood. The receptors were gathered from a man older than 75 in good health. Both conserved end residues are part of each CDR3. Each record gives: CDR3 length, J gene, D gene, clone size, V gene, CDR3 DNA, CDR3 protein. D genes are given only for firm matches. Where a row states a size, it is once, few, many or the class of an expanded clone; other rows omit it.

17 | TRBJ1-5 | TRBD1 | - | TRBV27 | TGTGCCAGCAGTTTATCGGGGACAGGGTCTGGCAATCAGCCCCAGCATTTT | CASSLSGTGSGNQPQHF
15 | TRBJ2-4 | - | - | TRBV5-1 | TGCGCCAGCAGCTTGGATCTGCGGATCAAAAACATTCAGTACTTC | CASSLDLRIKNIQYF
14 | TRBJ2-1 | - | few | TRBV4-1 | TGCGCCAGCAAGGGGACCGTATCAACGAATGAGCAGTTCTTC | CASKGTVSTNEQFF
15 | TRBJ2-1 | TRBD1 | - | TRBV9 | TGTACCAGCAGCGTAGGGGGGACAGGATACAATGAGCAGTTCTTC | CTSSVGGTGYNEQFF
16 | TRBJ2-5 | TRBD1 | - | TRBV28 | TGTGCCAGCAGTTTGGGGGGACAGGGGGCGCGGAAGACCCAGTACTTC | CASSLGGQGARKTQYF
14 | TRBJ2-5 | TRBD1 | - | TRBV12-5 | TGTGCTAGTGGTTTGAACAGGGGTAGTGATGAGCAGTACTTC | CASGLNRGSDEQYF
13 | TRBJ2-2 | - | once | TRBV6-5 | - | CASSTSLTGELFF
13 | TRBJ2-1 | - | - | TRBV6-5 | TGTGCCAGCACCCCTGACACCGGCTACGAGCAGTTCTTC | CASTPDTGYEQFF
17 | TRBJ2-1 | - | - | TRBV4-3 | TGCGCCAGCAGCCAAGGGGCTAGCGTTTACAAAGACAATGAGCAGTTCTTC | CASSQGASVYKDNEQFF
17 | TRBJ2-1 | TRBD2 | - | TRBV7-9 | TGTGCCAGCAGCTCACGCGTCATAGCGGGAGGGGGCGATGAGCAGTTCTTC | CASSSRVIAGGGDEQFF
15 | TRBJ2-1 | TRBD2 | many | TRBV6-5 | TGTGCCAGCAGTTACGGGGCGGGAGTGGACAATGAGCAGTTCTTC | CASSYGAGVDNEQFF
15 | TRBJ2-6 | - | few | TRBV7-9 | TGTGCCAGCAGCTTTGGTCATGGTGGGGCCAACGTCCTGACTTTC | CASSFGHGGANVLTF
14 | TRBJ2-7 | TRBD1 | many | TRBV6-6 | TGTGCCAGCAGTTACGGACAGGAACCTTTTGAGCAGTACTTC | CASSYGQEPFEQYF
15 | TRBJ2-7 | TRBD1 | - | TRBV5-1 | TGCGCCAGCAGCGTTGGGGACAGGGACTCCTACGAGCAGTACTTC | CASSVGDRDSYEQYF
16 | TRBJ2-3 | - | few | TRBV9 | TGTGCCAGCAGCGTAGGGGTGGGATCGGGTACAGATACGCAGTATTTT | CASSVGVGSGTDTQYF
14 | TRBJ2-5 | TRBD1 | - | TRBV28 | TGTGCCAGCACCAGACAGGGGGCCCAAGAGACCCAGTACTTC | CASTRQGAQETQYF
16 | TRBJ2-4 | - | - | TRBV4-1 | TGCGCCAGCAGCCATGACGACGGAGTAGCCAAAAACATTCAGTACTTC | CASSHDDGVAKNIQYF
15 | TRBJ2-7 | TRBD2 | - | TRBV6-5 | TGTGCCAGCAGTTCCCGGGCTAGCGGGAGTTACGAGCAGTACTTC | CASSSRASGSYEQYF
15 | TRBJ2-6 | - | few | TRBV7-9 | TGTGCCAGCAGACTCACAGGGACTGGGGCCAACGTCCTGACTTTC | CASRLTGTGANVLTF
14 | TRBJ1-1 | - | - | TRBV3-1 | TGTGCCAGCAGCCATCAGTACGGGAACACTGAAGCTTTCTTT | CASSHQYGNTEAFF
17 | TRBJ2-3 | TRBD2 | - | TRBV5-6 | TGTGCCAGCAGCCGACGGACTAGCGGGAGCGGCACAGATACGCAGTATTTT | CASSRRTSGSGTDTQYF
12 | TRBJ1-6 | - | - | TRBV28 | TGTGCCAGCGGAAGCGGGACGTCACCCCTCCACTTT | CASGSGTSPLHF
12 | TRBJ2-7 | TRBD2 | - | TRBV12-3/TRBV12-4 | TGTGCCAGCAGTTTTACCAGCGGGGGTATGTACTTC | CASSFTSGGMYF
15 | TRBJ2-7 | - | - | TRBV9 | TGTGCCAGCAGCGAAGGCCGGGACTTCCTCTACGAGCAGTACTTC | CASSEGRDFLYEQYF
14 | TRBJ2-3 | - | - | TRBV4-1 | TGCGCCAGCAGCCAAGAAACGAGCACAGATACGCAGTATTTT | CASSQETSTDTQYF
18 | TRBJ2-7 | TRBD2 | - | TRBV13 | TGTGCCAGCAGCTATATTGGGACTAGCGGTCGTTTCCGGGGCGAGCAGTACTTC | CASSYIGTSGRFRGEQYF
13 | TRBJ2-1 | - | - | TRBV6-6 | TGTGCCAGCAGTTACAGCAGGGGGGATGAGCAGTTCTTC | CASSYSRGDEQFF
16 | TRBJ1-5 | TRBD1 | few | TRBV20-1 | TGCAGTGCTAGTGCGGGACAGGGCGTAGGGAGACAGCCCCAGCATTTT | CSASAGQGVGRQPQHF
14 | TRBJ2-3 | TRBD2 | - | TRBV18 | TGTGCCAGCTTGGAGCGGGGGGCGACAGATACGCAGTATTTT | CASLERGATDTQYF
15 | TRBJ2-3 | TRBD1 | few | TRBV7-3 | TGTGCCAGCAGCTTAAGCAGGGGGCAAACAGATACGCAGTATTTT | CASSLSRGQTDTQYF
15 | TRBJ1-1 | - | - | TRBV27 | TGTGCCAGCAGTTTAAGGGCCGGCCCGAACACTGAAGCTTTCTTT | CASSLRAGPNTEAFF
15 | TRBJ2-7 | - | many | TRBV9 | TGTGCCAGCAGCGTAGGTGGCAGGGGTTCCTACGAGCAGTACTTC | CASSVGGRGSYEQYF
18 | TRBJ2-7 | - | - | TRBV3-1 | TGTGCCAGCAGCCAAACAGGGGGCGCGGGGGGGTCCTACAATGAGCAGTACTTC | CASSQTGGAGGSYNEQYF
15 | TRBJ2-1 | TRBD1 | once | TRBV10-1 | TGCGCCAGCAGTGAGTCTACAGGGGGTCTAAATGAGCAGTTCTTC | CASSESTGGLNEQFF
17 | TRBJ1-3 | TRBD1 | - | TRBV18 | TGTGCCAGCTCACCGATTGGGACAGGGTTCTCTGGAAACACCATATATTTT | CASSPIGTGFSGNTIYF
13 | TRBJ2-4 | - | - | TRBV20-1 | TGCAGTGCCTCGACAGTAGCCAAAAACATTCAGTACTTC | CSASTVAKNIQYF
14 | TRBJ2-3 | - | - | TRBV7-2 | TGTGCCAGCAGCATCAACCCTAGCACAGATACGCAGTATTTT | CASSINPSTDTQYF
14 | TRBJ1-2 | - | - | TRBV7-9 | TGTGCCAGCAGCTTTTCCGGGGCAGGGCTCGGCTACACCTTC | CASSFSGAGLGYTF
13 | TRBJ2-1 | - | - | TRBV25-1 | TGTGCCAGCACACAGGCGCTTTACAATGAGCAGTTCTTC | CASTQALYNEQFF
16 | TRBJ2-1 | - | few | TRBV7-2 | TGTGCCAGCAGCTTAGCTAGCGACAGCTCCTACAATGAGCAGTTCTTC | CASSLASDSSYNEQFF
16 | TRBJ2-5 | TRBD1 | - | TRBV7-2 | TGTGCCAGCAGCTTAGAGGGGAGACAGGGTCGGGAGACCCAGTACTTC | CASSLEGRQGRETQYF
14 | TRBJ1-1 | TRBD1 | - | TRBV29-1 | TGCAGCGTTGACCGGACAGGGGCTGAAGGTGAAGCTTTCTTT | CSVDRTGAEGEAFF
16 | TRBJ2-3 | TRBD2 | - | TRBV7-2 | TGTGCCAGCAGCTCAGGACTAGCGGGCGAGACAGATACGCAGTATTTT | CASSSGLAGETDTQYF
16 | TRBJ2-7 | TRBD2 | few | TRBV7-2 | TGTGCCAGCAGTCAAAGACAAGCGGGGTTCGCCTACGAGCAGTACTTC | CASSQRQAGFAYEQYF
15 | TRBJ2-7 | TRBD2 | - | TRBV20-1 | TGCAGTGCTAGAGATCCAAGCGGGGGAGCCTACGAGCAGTACTTC | CSARDPSGGAYEQYF
14 | TRBJ1-2 | - | - | TRBV24-1 | TGTGCCACCAGTGACACAACCAAGGCATCTGGCTACACCTTC | CATSDTTKASGYTF
13 | TRBJ2-3 | - | - | TRBV6-2/TRBV6-3 | TGTGCCAGCAGATCCACGGGGGAAGATACGCAGTATTTT | CASRSTGEDTQYF
15 | TRBJ2-7 | TRBD1 | - | TRBV6-5 | TGTGCCAGCAGTTACTCCGGGACAGGGGTTTCGGAGCAGTACTTC | CASSYSGTGVSEQYF
18 | TRBJ1-2 | TRBD1 | - | TRBV6-2/TRBV6-3 | TGTGCCAGCAGTTACTCCAATAGCGGACAGGGATATATTGATGGCTACACCTTC | CASSYSNSGQGYIDGYTF
14 | TRBJ2-5 | - | few | TRBV5-1 | TGCGCCAGCGGGAGAGAGGGACCACAAGAGACCCAGTACTTC | CASGREGPQETQYF
15 | TRBJ2-3 | TRBD1 | - | TRBV6-6 | TGTGCCAGCGCCCCAGACAGGGTCACCACAGATACGCAGTATTTT | CASAPDRVTTDTQYF
16 | TRBJ2-3 | - | - | TRBV5-1 | TGCGCCAGCAGCTTGGGGGGGCGCGCCCAGACGGATACGCAGTATTTT | CASSLGGRAQTDTQYF
16 | TRBJ2-1 | TRBD2 | - | TRBV9 | TGTGCCAGCGGCGTTCCCCCTAGCGGGGGGGCCCTCGAGCAGTTCTTC | CASGVPPSGGALEQFF
15 | TRBJ1-1 | - | once | TRBV7-2 | TGTGCCAGCAGCCAAAACGCGGTCGGAATGAGGGATGCTTTCTTT | CASSQNAVGMRDAFF
12 | TRBJ2-1 | - | few | TRBV30 | TGTGCCTGGAGTGCTCAGGGGGGTGAGCAGTTCTTC | CAWSAQGGEQFF
14 | TRBJ2-1 | TRBD2 | - | TRBV2 | TGTGCCAGTAGGACTAGCGGGACCTACAATGAGCAGTTCTTC | CASRTSGTYNEQFF
15 | TRBJ2-7 | - | - | TRBV7-9 | TGTGCCGGCAGCTTCCTCGGTACAGGGCAGGACGAGCAGTACTTC | CAGSFLGTGQDEQYF
15 | TRBJ2-7 | - | - | TRBV27 | TGTGCCAGCAGTTTCGGAGCCGGGGGAAGGTACGAGCAGTACTTC | CASSFGAGGRYEQYF
13 | TRBJ2-7 | - | few | TRBV20-1 | TGCAGTGCTAGAGATGGAACGGATTACGAGCAGTACTTC | CSARDGTDYEQYF